The 7 T cell receptor beta chains below all came from one sample that was sequenced in a study of Ad26.COV2.S vaccination and SARS-CoV-2 variants. Regarding treatment: around 19 received Ad26.COV2.S at low or high dose, single or two shots; a few received placebo; per-sample allocation not given. Samples were taken on day 63 after the first vaccine or placebo injection. Libraries were prepared by immunoSEQ multiplex PCR; TCRdb keeps only in-frame clonotypes and omits some of them. Among a few hundred thousand clones listed, 83% were seen once. The sample in question was peripheral blood, obtained in a trial of Ad26.COV2.S vaccine versus placebo. Receptors were obtained from a person between 18 and 60 years old who received the Ad26.COV2.S COVID-19 vaccine or a placebo.

This clone showed up just a few times. The rearrangement links TRBV19 to TRBJ1-4; TRBD1 matches 8 bases. CDR1 is LNHDA, CDR2 SQIVND, per germline (reference sequence). V dropped 6 bases and J dropped 2; count of bases not matched to a gene: 14. The CDR3 spans 18 residues. As DNA, the CDR3 is TGTGCCAGTAGAACCGGGCAGGGGGCTATTCAGACTAATGAAAAACTGTTTTTT. This codes for CASRTGQGAIQTNEKLFF.

The chain is built from TRBV5-4 and TRBJ1-3; D uncertain. The CDR3 has 15 amino acids. V shed 4 bases and J shed 0 bases, with 11 bases lying between them. Germline V gene sequence: CDR1 SGHNT, CDR2 YYREEE (reference sequence). CDR3 in amino acids: CASSVSHDSGNTIYF. The CDR3 region has the DNA TGTGCCAGCAGCGTCTCACACGACTCTGGAAACACCATATATTTT.

The chain links TRBV27 to TRBJ2-7, with 7 bases matching TRBD1. Germline V lookup: CDR1 MNHEY, CDR2 SMNVEV (reference sequence). The CDR3 has 14 amino acids. The J segment lost 1 base and the V segment lost 6 bases, leaving 6 bases of the junction unmatched. CDR3 sequence (DNA): TGTGCCAGCAGAATACAGGGGCCGTCCTACGAGCAGTACTTC. It codes for CASRIQGPSYEQYF.

The gene calls are TRBV3-1 (or the pseudogene TRBV3-2) and TRBJ2-5, with 9 bases matching TRBD2. V was pared by 1 base and J by 3 bases, with 3 bases of the junction left unmatched. Germline lookup yields CDR1 LGHDT and CDR2 YNNKEL (reference sequence). This CDR3 contains 15 residues. The CDR3 loop reads CASSQGLAGKETQYF. Written as DNA, the CDR3 is TGTGCCAGCAGCCAAGGGCTAGCGGGGAAAGAGACCCAGTACTTC.

A single count supports this clone. The chain couples TRBV27 to TRBJ1-5; no definite D call. CDR3 length: 16 amino acids. CDR1 is MNHEY and CDR2 is SMNVEV in the germline V gene (reference sequence). V was trimmed by 10 bases and J by 4 bases, leaving 23 bases between them. CDR3 nucleotides: TGTGCCATCACCCTAACCTCGAAAATAGGGAATCAGCCCCAGCATTTT. Protein sequence: CAITLTSKIGNQPQHF.

The CDR3 region has the DNA TGTGCCAGTAGTACCTCAGCGAACACTGAAGCTTTCTTT. This sequence encodes CASSTSANTEAFF. This chain connects TRBV19 to TRBJ1-1; no clear D gene. Trimming pared 4 bases from V and 1 base from J, leaving 7 bases between. CDR3 length equals 13 residues. From germline, CDR1 is LNHDA and CDR2 SQIVND (reference sequence). The variable domain in full, completed from reference TRBV19 and TRBJ1-1, reads DGGITQSPKYLFRKEGQNVTLSCEQNLNHDAMYWYRQDPGQGLRLIYYSQIVNDFQKGDIAEGYSVSREKKESFPLTVTSAQKNPTAFYLCASSTSANTEAFFGQGTRLTVV.

This clone was detected once. This sequence joins TRBV25-1 and TRBJ1-5, with 8 bases lining up with TRBD1. V lost 2 bases to trimming and J lost 7 bases; unmatched junction nucleotides: 4. This CDR3 contains 14 residues. Germline loops: CDR1 MGHDK, CDR2 SYGVNS. CDR3: CASSETGGRQPQHF. The CDR3, as DNA: TGTGCCAGCAGTGAAACAGGGGGTAGACAGCCCCAGCATTTT.